This T cell receptor (beta chain) was captured in a study of shared T cell receptors in the human thymus. V shed 0 bases, J shed 2 bases, and the junction held 4 bases outside the gene matches. The length of the CDR3 is 15 residues. From germline, CDR1 is SGHNT and CDR2 YYREEE (reference sequence). Profiling relied on immunoSEQ multiplex PCR, and the TCRdb table lists in-frame clones only, not all of them. The sample includes more than 550,000 clones, 80% to 90% of them seen just once. This same sample was also taken into another study, of human thymus T cells.

Sequencing was performed on thymocytes. The chain uses TRBV5-4 and TRBJ2-7, with 8 bases matching TRBD2. This TCR was recovered from a girl under three years old with a congenital heart defect. The CDR3 region is CASSLGAGATYEQYF. CDR3 nucleotide sequence: TGTGCCAGCAGCTTGGGAGCGGGGGCAACCTACGAGCAGTACTTC.